Sequencing of this T cell receptor beta chain was carried out in a study of blood T cell repertoires in COVID-19. Turning to the study itself: COVID-19 samples from acute and convalescent phases originated in the United States, Italy and Spain.

Per the authors' pipeline: Nucleated cell number was recorded as an estimate derived from reference gene primer amplification. The data were produced by immunoSEQ multiplex PCR, yet TCRdb's version contains in-frame clones alone and is incomplete. The V and J calls and the clone size are those of that table, but D and trimming were determined from the DNA. Of under 300,000 clones in the sample, 88% were seen once. V was pared by 3 bases and J by 2 bases, with 10 bases between. Per the germline V gene, CDR1 is SGDLS and CDR2 is YYNGEE. The CDR3 is 14 residues long. The chain carries TRBV9 and TRBJ2-3; D is possibly TRBD2 (6 bases). The sequenced sample consisted of PBMCs or T cells enriched from blood (not recorded which). This receptor was obtained from a young woman who had recovered from COVID-19. CDR3 DNA sequence: TGTGCCAGCAGCGAGGGACTTACCACAGATACGCAGTATTTT. Translation: CASSEGLTTDTQYF. Combining the CDR3 with reference TRBV9 and TRBJ2-3 gives the whole variable domain DSGVTQTPKHLITATGQRVTLRCSPRSGDLSVYWYQQSLDQGLQFLIQYYNGEERAKGNILERFSAQQFPDLHSELNLSSLELGDSALYFCASSEGLTTDTQYFGPGTRLTVL.